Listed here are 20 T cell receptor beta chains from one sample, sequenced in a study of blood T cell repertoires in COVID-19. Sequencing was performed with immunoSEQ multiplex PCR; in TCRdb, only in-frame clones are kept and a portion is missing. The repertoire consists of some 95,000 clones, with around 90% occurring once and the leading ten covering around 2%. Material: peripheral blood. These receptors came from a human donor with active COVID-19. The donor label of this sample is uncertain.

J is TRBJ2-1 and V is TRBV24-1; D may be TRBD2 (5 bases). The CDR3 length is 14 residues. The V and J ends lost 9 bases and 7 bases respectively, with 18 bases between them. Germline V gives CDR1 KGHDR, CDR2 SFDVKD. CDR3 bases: TGTGCCACCCAGGCACCCGGAGGTAGGAATGAGCAGTTCTTC. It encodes CATQAPGGRNEQFF.

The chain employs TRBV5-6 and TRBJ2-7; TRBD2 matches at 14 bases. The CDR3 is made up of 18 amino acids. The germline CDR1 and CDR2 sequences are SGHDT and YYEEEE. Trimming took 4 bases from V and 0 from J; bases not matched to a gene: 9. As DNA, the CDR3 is TGTGCCAGCAGCATTAGGACTAGCGGGGGGAAGAGCTCCTACGAGCAGTACTTC. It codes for CASSIRTSGGKSSYEQYF.

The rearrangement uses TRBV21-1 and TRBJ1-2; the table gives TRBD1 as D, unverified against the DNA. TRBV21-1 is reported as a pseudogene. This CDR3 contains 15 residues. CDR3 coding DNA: TGTGACCAGGGGGGACAGGGGCCAACTAACTATGGCTACACCTTC. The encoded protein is CDQGGQGPTNYGYTF.

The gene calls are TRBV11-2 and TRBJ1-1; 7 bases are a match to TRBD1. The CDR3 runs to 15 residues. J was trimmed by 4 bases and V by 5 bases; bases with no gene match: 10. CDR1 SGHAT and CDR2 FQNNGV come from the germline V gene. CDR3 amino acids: CASSLSGTDATEAFF. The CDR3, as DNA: TGTGCCAGCAGCCTTTCCGGGACAGATGCCACTGAAGCTTTCTTT.

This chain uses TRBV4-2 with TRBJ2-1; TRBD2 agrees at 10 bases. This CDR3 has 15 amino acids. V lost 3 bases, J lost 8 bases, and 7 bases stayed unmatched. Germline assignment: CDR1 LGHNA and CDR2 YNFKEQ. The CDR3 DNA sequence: TGTGCCAGCAGCCATCTAGCGGGGGCCGGGGATGAGCAGTTCTTC. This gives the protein CASSHLAGAGDEQFF.

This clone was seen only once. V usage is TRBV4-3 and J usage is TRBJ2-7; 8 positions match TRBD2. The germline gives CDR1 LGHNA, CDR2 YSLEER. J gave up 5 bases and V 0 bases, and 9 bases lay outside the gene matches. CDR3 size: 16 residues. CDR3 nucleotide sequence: TGCGCCAGCAGCCAAGAGTTGGGACTAGAGTCCCACGAGCAGTACTTC. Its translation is CASSQELGLESHEQYF.

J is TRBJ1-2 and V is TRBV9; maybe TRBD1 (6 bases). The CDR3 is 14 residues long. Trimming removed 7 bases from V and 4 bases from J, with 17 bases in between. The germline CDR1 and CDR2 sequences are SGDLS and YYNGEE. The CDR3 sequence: CASESLGGAYGYTF. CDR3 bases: TGTGCCAGCGAAAGCCTGGGGGGGGCCTATGGCTACACCTTC.

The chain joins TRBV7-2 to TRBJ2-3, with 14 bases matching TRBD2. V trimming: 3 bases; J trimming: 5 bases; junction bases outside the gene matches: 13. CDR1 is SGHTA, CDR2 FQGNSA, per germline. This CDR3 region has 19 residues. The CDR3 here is CASSFLWTSGGLSRDTQYF. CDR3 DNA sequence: TGTGCCAGCAGCTTCCTTTGGACTAGCGGGGGGCTGAGTCGAGATACGCAGTATTTT.

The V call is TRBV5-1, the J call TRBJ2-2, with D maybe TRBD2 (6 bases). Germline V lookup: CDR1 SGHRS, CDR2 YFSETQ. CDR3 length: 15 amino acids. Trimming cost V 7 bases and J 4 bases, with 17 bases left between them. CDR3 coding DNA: TGCGCCAGCTCCCTTGGAGGGGCCGGCACCGGGGAGCTGTTTTTT. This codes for CASSLGGAGTGELFF.

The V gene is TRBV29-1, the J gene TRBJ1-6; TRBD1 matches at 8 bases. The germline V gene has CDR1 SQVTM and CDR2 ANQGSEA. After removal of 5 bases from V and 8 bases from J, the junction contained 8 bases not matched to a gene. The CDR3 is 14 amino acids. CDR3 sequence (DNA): TGCAGCGTTAGGGTGACAGGGGCAGATTCACCCCTCCACTTT. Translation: CSVRVTGADSPLHF.

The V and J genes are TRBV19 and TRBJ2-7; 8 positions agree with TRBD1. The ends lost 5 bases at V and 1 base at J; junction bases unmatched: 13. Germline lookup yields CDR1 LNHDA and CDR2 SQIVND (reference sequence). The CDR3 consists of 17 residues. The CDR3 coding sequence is TGTGCCAGTAGTCTCGGCGCTGTACAGGGGGAATCCTACGAGCAGTACTTC. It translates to CASSLGAVQGESYEQYF.

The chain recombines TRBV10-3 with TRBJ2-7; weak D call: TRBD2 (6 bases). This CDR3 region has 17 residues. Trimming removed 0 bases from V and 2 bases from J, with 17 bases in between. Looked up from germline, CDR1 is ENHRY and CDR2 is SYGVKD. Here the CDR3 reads CAISESGGTPLPYEQYF. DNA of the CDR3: TGTGCCATCAGTGAGTCCGGAGGGACTCCTCTCCCCTACGAGCAGTACTTC.

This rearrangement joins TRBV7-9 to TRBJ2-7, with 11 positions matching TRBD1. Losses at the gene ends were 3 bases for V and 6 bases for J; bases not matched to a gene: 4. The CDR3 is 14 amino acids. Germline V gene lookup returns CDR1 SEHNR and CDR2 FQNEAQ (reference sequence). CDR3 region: CASSLAGTGGEQYF. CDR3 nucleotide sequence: TGTGCCAGCAGCTTGGCCGGGACAGGGGGCGAGCAGTACTTC. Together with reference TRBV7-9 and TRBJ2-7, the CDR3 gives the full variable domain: DTGVSQNPRHKITKRGQNVTFRCDPISEHNRLYWYRQTLGQGPEFLTYFQNEAQLEKSRLLSDRFSAERPKGSFSTLEIQRTEQGDSAMYLCASSLAGTGGEQYFGPGTRLTVT.

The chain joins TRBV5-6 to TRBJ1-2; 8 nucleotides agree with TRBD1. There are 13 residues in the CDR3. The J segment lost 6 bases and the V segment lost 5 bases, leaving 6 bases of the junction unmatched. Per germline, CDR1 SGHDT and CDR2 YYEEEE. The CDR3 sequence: CASRAGQGHGYTF. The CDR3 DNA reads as TGTGCCAGCAGGGCCGGACAGGGCCATGGCTACACCTTC.

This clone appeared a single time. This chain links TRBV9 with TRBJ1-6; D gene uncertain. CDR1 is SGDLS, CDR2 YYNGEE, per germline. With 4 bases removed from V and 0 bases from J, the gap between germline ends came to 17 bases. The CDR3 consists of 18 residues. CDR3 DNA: TGTGCCAGCAGCCCCCTCCCTGAGGAGATCTCCTATAATTCACCCCTCCACTTT. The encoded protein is CASSPLPEEISYNSPLHF.

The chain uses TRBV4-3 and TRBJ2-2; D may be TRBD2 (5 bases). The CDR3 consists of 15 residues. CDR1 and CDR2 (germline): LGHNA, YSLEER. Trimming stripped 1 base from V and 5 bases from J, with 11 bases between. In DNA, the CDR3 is TGCGCCAGCAGCCAAGCTGTACGAGGGACCGGGGAGCTGTTTTTT. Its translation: CASSQAVRGTGELFF.

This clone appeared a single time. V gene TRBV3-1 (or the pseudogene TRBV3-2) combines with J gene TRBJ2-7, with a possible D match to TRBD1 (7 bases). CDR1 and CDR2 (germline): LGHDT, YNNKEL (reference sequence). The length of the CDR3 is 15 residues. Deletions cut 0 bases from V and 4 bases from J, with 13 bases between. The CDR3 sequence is CASSQEEGALYEQYF. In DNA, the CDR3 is TGTGCCAGCAGCCAAGAGGAGGGGGCGCTTTACGAGCAGTACTTC.

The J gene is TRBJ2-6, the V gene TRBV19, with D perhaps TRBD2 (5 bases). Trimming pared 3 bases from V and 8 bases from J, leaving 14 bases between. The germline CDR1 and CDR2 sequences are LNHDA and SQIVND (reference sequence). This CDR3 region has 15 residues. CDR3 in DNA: TGTGCCAGTAGTATGAGGGTTCTAGGGTCCAACGTCCTGACTTTC. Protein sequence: CASSMRVLGSNVLTF.

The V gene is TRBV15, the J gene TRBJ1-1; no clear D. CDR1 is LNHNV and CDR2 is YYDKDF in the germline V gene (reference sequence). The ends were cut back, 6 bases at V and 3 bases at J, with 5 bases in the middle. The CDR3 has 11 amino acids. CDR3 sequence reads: CATRAHTEAFF. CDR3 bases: TGTGCCACCAGGGCTCACACTGAAGCTTTCTTT.

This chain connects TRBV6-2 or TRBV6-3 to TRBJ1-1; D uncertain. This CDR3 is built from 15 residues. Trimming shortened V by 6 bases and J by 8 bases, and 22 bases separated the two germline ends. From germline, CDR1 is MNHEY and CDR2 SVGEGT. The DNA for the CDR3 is TGTGCCAGCAGCCCGAGCACTGGAATGACTCAAGAAGCTTTCTTT. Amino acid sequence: CASSPSTGMTQEAFF.